One and the same sample provided the 5 T cell receptor beta chains below, sequenced in a study of shared clonotypes between healthy human individuals. Produced via immunoSEQ multiplex PCR; TCRdb's table is partial and in-frame only. Here the sample spans some 2.3 million clones, approximately 93% being singletons. Input material: naive CD4+ T cells from PBMCs. The subset denotes: CD45RA+ positively selected. These receptors were obtained from a man younger than 30 in good health. Some clones in this sample may be carry-over from other donors' samples.

This chain links TRBV5-4 with TRBJ1-3; D not resolved. Germline CDR1 SGHNT, CDR2 YYREEE (reference sequence). Between the trimmed V and J ends, which lost 0 bases and 4 bases, there was a span of 5 bases. The CDR3 has 13 residues. Here the CDR3 reads CASSLGEGNTIYF. The DNA for the CDR3 is TGTGCCAGCAGCTTGGGAGAGGGAAACACCATATATTTT. Looking up the rest from reference TRBV5-4 and TRBJ1-3 gives the full variable domain: ETGVTQSPTHLIKTRGQQVTLRCSSQSGHNTVSWYQQALGQGPQFIFQYYREEENGRGNFPPRFSGLQFPNYSSELNVNALELDDSALYLCASSLGEGNTIYFGEGSWLTVV.

This clone showed up just once. J is TRBJ2-1 and V is TRBV7-2; perhaps TRBD2 as D (5 bases). The germline V and J ends were trimmed by 5 bases and 7 bases, with 12 bases remaining between them. This CDR3 has 13 amino acids. Looked up from germline, CDR1 is SGHTA and CDR2 is FQGNSA. CDR3 amino acids: CASSPIPGNEQFF. The CDR3 DNA follows: TGTGCCAGCAGCCCGATTCCGGGGAATGAGCAGTTCTTC.

The V gene is TRBV15, the J gene TRBJ2-7; tentatively, D is TRBD2 (6 bases). Trimming pared 1 base from V and 3 bases from J, leaving 10 bases between. Germline V gene data show CDR1 as LNHNV and CDR2 as YYDKDF (reference sequence). CDR3 length: 14 amino acids. The CDR3 DNA follows: TGTGCCACCAGCAGAGGGGGGGATTTCTACGAGCAGTACTTC. Amino acid sequence: CATSRGGDFYEQYF.

This sequence joins TRBV7-9 and TRBJ1-4; D gene uncertain. Trimming cost V 5 bases and J 7 bases, with 17 bases left between them. This CDR3 is built from 15 residues. The germline V gene has CDR1 SEHNR and CDR2 FQNEAQ (reference sequence). The CDR3 sequence: CASSRSPEGFEKLFF. The CDR3 coding sequence is TGTGCCAGCAGCAGATCCCCCGAAGGCTTTGAAAAACTGTTTTTT. Full variable domain (remainder filled in from reference TRBV7-9 and TRBJ1-4): DTGVSQNPRHKITKRGQNVTFRCDPISEHNRLYWYRQTLGQGPEFLTYFQNEAQLEKSRLLSDRFSAERPKGSFSTLEIQRTEQGDSAMYLCASSRSPEGFEKLFFGSGTQLSVL.

The CDR3 DNA reads TGTGCCAGCAGTTGGGACGGTAGCAATCAGCCCCAGCATTTT. It encodes CASSWDGSNQPQHF. The chain employs TRBV7-2 and TRBJ1-5; a weak D match, TRBD1 (5 bases). V dropped 6 bases and J dropped 0 bases, with 9 bases sitting between them. The CDR3 is 14 amino acids. Looked up from germline, CDR1 is SGHTA and CDR2 is FQGNSA.